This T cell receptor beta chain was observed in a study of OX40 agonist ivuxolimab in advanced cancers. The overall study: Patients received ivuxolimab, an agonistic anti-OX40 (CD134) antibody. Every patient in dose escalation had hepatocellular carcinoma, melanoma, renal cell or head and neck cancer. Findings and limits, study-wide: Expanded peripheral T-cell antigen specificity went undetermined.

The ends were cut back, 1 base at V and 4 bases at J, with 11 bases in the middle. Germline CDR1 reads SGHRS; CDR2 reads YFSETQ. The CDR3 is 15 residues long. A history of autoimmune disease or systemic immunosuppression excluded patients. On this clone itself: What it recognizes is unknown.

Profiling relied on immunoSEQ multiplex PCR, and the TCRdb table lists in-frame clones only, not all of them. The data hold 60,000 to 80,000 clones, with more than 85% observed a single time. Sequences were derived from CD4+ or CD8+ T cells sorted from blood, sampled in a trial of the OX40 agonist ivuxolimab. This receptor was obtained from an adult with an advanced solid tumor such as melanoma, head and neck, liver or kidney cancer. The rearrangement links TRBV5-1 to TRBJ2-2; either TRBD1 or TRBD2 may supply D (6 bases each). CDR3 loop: CASSLRSGATGELFF. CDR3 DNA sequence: TGCGCCAGCAGCTTGCGGTCGGGGGCCACCGGGGAGCTGTTTTTT.